Below, one T cell receptor beta chain is given with its context. One entry per CDR3 protein results from TCRdb running MiXCR on the RT-PCR reads. Of 400,000 to 450,000 distinct CDR3 sequences in the sample, 16% are singletons; the top ten hold 7.2%. This specimen belongs to a study of patients and donors after allogeneic stem cell transplantation. Germline loops: CDR1 SGHRS, CDR2 YFSETQ. The V gene lost 1 base and the J gene lost 8 bases, with 10 bases spanning the gap. The CDR3 is 14 residues long. This clonotype was obtained from a human donor who was either an allogeneic HSCT recipient or a stem cell or donor lymphocyte infusion donor (not recorded which). It is not recorded whose cells these are; they may come from a transplant donor. The specimen was blood, either unsorted or a sorted T cell fraction (not recorded which). V usage is TRBV5-1 and J usage is TRBJ1-6; D perhaps matches TRBD1 (6 bases). The CDR3 bases are TGCGCCAGCAGCTTGCGGGGGGCGGATTCACCCCTCCACTTT. Translated, it gives CASSLRGADSPLHF.